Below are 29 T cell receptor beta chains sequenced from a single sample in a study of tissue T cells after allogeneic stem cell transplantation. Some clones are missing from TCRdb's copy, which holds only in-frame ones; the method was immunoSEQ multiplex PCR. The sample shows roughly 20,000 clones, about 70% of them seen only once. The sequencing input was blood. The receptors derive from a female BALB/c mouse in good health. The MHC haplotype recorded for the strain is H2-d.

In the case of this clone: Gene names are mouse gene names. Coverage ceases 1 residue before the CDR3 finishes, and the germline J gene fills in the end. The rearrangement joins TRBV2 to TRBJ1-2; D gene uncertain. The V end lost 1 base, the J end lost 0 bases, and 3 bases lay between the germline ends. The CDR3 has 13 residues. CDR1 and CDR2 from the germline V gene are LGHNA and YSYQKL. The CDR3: CASSQAANSDYTF. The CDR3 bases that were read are TGTGCCAGCAGCCAAGCTGCAAACTCCGACTACACC.

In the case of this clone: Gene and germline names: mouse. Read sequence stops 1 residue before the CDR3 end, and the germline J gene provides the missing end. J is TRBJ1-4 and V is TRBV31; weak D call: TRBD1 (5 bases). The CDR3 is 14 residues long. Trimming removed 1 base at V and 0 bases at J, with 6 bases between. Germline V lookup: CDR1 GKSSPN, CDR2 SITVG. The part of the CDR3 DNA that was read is TGTGCCTGGAGTCGACAGATTTCCAACGAAAGATTATTT. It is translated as CAWSRQISNERLF. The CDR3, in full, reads CAWSRQISNERLFF.

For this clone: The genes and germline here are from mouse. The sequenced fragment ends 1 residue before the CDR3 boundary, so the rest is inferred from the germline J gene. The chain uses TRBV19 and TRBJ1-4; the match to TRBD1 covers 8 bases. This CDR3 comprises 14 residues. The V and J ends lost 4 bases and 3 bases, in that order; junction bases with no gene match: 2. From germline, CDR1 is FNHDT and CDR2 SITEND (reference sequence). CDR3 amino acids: CASSPGGPNERLFF. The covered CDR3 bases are TGTGCCAGCAGTCCAGGGGGCCCCAACGAAAGATTATTT.

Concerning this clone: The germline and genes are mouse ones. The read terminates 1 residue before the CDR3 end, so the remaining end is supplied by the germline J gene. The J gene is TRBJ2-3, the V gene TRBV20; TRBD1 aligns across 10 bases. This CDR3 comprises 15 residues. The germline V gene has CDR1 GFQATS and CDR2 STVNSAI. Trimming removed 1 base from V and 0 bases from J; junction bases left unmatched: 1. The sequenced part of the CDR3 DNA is TGTGGTGCTAGGGCGGGACAGGGGAGTGCAGAAACGCTGTAT. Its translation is CGARAGQGSAETLY. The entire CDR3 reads CGARAGQGSAETLYF.

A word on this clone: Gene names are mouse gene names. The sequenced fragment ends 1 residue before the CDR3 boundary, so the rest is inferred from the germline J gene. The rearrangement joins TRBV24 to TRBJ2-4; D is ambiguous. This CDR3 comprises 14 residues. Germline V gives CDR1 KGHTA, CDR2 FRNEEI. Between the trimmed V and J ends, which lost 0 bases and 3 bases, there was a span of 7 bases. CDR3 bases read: TGTGCCAGCAGTCTGTATGAGAGACAAAACACCTTGTAC. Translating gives CASSLYERQNTLY. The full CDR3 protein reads CASSLYERQNTLYF.

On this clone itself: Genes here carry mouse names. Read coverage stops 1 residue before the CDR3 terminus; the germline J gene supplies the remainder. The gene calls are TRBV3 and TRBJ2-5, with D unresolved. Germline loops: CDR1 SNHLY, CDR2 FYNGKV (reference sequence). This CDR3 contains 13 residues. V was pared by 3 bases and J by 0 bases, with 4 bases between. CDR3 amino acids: CASSLGNQDTQYF. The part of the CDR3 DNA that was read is TGTGCCAGCAGCTTGGGTAACCAAGACACCCAGTAC. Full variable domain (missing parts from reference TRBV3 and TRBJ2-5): GPKVLQIPSHQIIDMGQMVTLNCDPVSNHLYFYWYKQILGQQMEFLVNFYNGKVMEKSKLFKDQFSVERPDGSYFTLKIQPTALEDSAVYFCASSLGNQDTQYFGPGTRLLVL.

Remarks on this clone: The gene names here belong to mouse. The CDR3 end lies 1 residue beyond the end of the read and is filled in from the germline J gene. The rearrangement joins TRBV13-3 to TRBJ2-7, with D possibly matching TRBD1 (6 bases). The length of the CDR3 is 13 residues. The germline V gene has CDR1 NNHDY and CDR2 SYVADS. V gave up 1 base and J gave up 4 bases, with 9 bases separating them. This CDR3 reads CASSDKQGYEQYF. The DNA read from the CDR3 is TGTGCCAGCAGTGATAAGCAGGGGTATGAACAGTAC.

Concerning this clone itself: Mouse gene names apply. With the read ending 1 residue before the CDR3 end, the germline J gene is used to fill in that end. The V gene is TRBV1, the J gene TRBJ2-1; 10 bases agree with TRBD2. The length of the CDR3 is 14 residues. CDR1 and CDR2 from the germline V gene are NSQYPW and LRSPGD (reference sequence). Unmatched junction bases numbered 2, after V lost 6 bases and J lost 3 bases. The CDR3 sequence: CTCRTGGPYAEQFF. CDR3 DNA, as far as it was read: TGCACCTGCAGGACTGGGGGGCCCTATGCTGAGCAGTTC.

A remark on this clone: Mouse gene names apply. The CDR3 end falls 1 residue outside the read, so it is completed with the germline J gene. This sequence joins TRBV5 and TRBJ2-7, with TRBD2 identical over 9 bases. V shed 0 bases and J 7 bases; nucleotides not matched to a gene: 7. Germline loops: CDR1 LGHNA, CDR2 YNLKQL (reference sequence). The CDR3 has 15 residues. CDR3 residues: CASSQEGGGAREQYF. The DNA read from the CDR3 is TGTGCCAGCAGCCAAGAGGGTGGGGGGGCGCGCGAACAGTAC.

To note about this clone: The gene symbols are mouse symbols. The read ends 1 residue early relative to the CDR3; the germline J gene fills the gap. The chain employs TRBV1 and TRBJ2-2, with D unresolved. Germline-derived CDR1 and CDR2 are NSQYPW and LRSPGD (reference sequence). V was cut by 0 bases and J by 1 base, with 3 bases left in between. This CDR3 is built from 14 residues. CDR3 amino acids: CTCSADRNTGQLYF. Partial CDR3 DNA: TGCACCTGCAGTGCAGACAGAAACACCGGGCAGCTCTAC.

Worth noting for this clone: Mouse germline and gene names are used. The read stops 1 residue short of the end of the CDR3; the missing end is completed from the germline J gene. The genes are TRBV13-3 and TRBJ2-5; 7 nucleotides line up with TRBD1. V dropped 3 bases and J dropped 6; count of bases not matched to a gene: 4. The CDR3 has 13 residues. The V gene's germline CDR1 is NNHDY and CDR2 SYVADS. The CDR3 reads CASSVTGRDTQYF. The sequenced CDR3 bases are TGTGCCAGCAGTGTGACAGGGAGGGACACCCAGTAC.

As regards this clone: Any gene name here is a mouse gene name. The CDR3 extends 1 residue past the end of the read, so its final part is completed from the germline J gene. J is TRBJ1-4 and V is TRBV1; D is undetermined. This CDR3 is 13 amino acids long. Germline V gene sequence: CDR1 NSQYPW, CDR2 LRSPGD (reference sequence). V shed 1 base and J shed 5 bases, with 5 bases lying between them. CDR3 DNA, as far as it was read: TGCACCTGCAGTGCAGGACAAAACGAAAGATTATTT. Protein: CTCSAGQNERLF. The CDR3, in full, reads CTCSAGQNERLFF.

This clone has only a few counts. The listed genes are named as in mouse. Partial CDR3 DNA: TGTGCCAGCACCTCGGACAAAAATAACTATGCTGAGCAGTTC. Its protein is CASTSDKNNYAEQF. The CDR3 as a whole reads CASTSDKNNYAEQFF. The gene calls are TRBV4 and TRBJ2-1; TRBD1 might be the D (5 bases). From the germline J gene comes the end of the CDR3, since the read stops 1 residue before it. V gave up 7 bases and J gave up 0 bases, with 13 bases separating them. CDR3 length: 15 amino acids. Germline lookup yields CDR1 LGHDT and CDR2 YNNKQL (reference sequence).

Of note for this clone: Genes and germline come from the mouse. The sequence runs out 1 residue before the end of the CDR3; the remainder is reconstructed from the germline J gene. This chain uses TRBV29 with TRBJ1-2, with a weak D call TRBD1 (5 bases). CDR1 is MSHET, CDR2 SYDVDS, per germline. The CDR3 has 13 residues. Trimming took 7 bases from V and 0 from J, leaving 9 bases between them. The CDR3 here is CASTKGSNSDYTF. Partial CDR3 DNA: TGTGCTAGCACCAAGGGGTCAAACTCCGACTACACC.

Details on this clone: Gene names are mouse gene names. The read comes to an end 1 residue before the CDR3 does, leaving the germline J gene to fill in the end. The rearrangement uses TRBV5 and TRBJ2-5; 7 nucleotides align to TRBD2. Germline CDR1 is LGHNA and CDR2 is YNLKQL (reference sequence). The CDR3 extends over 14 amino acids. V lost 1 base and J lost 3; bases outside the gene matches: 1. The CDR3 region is CASSQGLGQDTQYF. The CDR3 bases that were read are TGTGCCAGCAGCCAAGGACTGGGACAAGACACCCAGTAC.

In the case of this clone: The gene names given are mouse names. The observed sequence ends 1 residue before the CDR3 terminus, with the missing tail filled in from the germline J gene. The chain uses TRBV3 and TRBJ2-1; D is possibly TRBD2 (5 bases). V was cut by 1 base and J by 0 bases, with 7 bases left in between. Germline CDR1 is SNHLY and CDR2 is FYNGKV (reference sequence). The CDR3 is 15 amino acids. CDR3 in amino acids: CASSLELDNYAEQFF. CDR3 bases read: TGTGCCAGCAGCTTAGAACTGGATAACTATGCTGAGCAGTTC.

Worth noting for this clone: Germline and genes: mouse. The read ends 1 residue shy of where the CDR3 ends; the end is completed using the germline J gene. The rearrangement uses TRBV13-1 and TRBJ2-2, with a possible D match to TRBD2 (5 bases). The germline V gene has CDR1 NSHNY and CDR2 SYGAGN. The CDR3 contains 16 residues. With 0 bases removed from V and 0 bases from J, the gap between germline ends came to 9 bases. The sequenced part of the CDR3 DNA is TGTGCCAGCAGTGATGCGGTGGGGACAAACACCGGGCAGCTCTAC. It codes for CASSDAVGTNTGQLY. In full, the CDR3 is CASSDAVGTNTGQLYF.

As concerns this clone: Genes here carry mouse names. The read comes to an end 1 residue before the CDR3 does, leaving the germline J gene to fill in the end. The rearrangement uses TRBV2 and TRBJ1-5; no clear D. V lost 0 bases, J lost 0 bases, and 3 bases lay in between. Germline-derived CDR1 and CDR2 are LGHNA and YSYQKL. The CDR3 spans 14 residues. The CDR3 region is CASSQDTNNQAPLF. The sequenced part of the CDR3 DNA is TGTGCCAGCAGCCAAGATACTAACAACCAGGCTCCGCTT.

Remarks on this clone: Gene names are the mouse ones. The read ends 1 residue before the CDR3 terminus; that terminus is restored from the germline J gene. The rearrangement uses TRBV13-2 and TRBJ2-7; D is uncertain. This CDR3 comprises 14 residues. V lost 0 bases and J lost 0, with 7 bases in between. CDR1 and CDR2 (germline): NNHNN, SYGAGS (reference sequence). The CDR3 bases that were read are TGTGCCAGCGGTGATGATGACACCTCCTATGAACAGTAC. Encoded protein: CASGDDDTSYEQY. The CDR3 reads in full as CASGDDDTSYEQYF.

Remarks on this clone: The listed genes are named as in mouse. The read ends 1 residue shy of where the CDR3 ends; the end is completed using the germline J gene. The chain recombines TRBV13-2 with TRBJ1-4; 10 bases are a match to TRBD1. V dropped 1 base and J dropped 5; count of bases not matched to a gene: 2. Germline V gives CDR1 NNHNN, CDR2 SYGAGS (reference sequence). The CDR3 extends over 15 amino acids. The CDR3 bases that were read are TGTGCCAGCGGTGATCTGGGACAGGGGAACGAAAGATTATTT. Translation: CASGDLGQGNERLF. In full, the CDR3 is CASGDLGQGNERLFF.

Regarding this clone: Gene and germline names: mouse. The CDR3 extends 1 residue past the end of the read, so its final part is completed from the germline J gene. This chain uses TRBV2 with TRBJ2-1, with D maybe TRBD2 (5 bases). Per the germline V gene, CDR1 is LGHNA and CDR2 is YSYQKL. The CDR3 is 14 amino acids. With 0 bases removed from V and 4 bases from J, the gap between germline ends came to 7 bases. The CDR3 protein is CASSQDWEYAEQFF. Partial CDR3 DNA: TGTGCCAGCAGCCAAGACTGGGAGTATGCTGAGCAGTTC.

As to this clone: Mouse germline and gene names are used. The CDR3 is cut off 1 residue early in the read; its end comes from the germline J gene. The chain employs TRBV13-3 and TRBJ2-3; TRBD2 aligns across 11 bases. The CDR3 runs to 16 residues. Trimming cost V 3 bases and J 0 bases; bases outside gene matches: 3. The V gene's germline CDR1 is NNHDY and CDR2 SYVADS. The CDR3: CASSGTGGRSAETLYF. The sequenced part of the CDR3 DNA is TGTGCCAGCAGTGGGACTGGGGGGCGTAGTGCAGAAACGCTGTAT.

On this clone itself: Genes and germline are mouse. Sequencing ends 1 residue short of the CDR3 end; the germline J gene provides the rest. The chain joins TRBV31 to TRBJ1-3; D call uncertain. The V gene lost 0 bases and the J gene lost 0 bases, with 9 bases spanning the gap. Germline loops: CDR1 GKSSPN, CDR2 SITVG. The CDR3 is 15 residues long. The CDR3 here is CAWSLRRDSGNTLYF. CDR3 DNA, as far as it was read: TGTGCCTGGAGTCTAAGGAGGGATTCTGGAAATACGCTCTAT.

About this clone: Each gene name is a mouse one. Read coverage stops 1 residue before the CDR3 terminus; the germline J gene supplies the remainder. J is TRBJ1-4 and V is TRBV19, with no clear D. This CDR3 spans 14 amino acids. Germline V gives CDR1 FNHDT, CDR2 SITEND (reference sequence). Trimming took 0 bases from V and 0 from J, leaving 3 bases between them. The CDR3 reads CASSIVVSNERLFF. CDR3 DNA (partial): TGTGCCAGCAGTATAGTAGTTTCCAACGAAAGATTATTT.

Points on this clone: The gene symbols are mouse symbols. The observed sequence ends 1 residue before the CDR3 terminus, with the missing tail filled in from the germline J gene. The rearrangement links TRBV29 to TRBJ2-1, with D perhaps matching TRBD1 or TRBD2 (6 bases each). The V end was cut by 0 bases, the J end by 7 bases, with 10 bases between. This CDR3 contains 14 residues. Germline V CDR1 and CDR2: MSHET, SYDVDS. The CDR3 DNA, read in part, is TGTGCTAGCAGTTTATCGGGGGCGGGGGCTGAGCAGTTC. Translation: CASSLSGAGAEQF. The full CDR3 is CASSLSGAGAEQFF.

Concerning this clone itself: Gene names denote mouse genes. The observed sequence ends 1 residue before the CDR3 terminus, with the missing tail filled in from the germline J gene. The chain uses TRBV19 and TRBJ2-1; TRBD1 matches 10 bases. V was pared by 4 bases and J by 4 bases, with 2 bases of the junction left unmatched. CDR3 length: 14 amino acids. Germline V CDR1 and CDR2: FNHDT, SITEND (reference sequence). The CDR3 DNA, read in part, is TGTGCCAGCAGTCTGGGACAGGGGTATGCTGAGCAGTTC. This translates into CASSLGQGYAEQF. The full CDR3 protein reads CASSLGQGYAEQFF.

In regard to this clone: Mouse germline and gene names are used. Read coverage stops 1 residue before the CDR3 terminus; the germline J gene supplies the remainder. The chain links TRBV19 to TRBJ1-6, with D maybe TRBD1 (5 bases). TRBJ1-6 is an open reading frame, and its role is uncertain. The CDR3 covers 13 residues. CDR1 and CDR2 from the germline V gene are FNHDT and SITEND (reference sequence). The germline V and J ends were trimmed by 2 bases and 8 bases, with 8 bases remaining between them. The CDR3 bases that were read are TGTGCCAGCAGTATGGGAGGGGATTCGCCCCTCTAC. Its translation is CASSMGGDSPLY. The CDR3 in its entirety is CASSMGGDSPLYF.

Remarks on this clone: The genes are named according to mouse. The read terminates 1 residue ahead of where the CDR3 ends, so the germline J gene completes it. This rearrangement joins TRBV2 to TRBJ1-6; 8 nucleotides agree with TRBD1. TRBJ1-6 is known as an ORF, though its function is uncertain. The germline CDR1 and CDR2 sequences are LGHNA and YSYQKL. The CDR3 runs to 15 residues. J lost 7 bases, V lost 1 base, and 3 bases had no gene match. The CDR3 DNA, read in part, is TGTGCCAGCAGCCAAGCGGGACAGGCGAATTCGCCCCTCTAC. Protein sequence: CASSQAGQANSPLY. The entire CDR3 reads CASSQAGQANSPLYF.

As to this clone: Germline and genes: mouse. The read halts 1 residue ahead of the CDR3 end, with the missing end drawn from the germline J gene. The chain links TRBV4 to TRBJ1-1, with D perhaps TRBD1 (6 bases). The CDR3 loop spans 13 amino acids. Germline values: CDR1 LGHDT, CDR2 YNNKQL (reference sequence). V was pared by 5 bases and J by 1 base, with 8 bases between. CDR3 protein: CASSEQGNTEVFF. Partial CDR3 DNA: TGTGCCAGCAGCGAACAGGGGAACACAGAAGTCTTC.